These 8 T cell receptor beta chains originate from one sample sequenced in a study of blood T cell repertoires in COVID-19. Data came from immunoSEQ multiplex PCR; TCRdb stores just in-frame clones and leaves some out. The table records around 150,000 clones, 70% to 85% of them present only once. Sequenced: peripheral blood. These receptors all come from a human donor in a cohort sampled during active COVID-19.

CDR3 in DNA: TGTGCCAGCTCACCACTCATGACCACCGGGACTAGCGGGGGGGCCCAAGATACGCAGTATTTT. Translation gives CASSPLMTTGTSGGAQDTQYF. The chain uses TRBV18 and TRBJ2-3, with TRBD2 identical over 16 bases. This CDR3 contains 21 residues. V lost 1 base to trimming and J lost 5 bases; unmatched junction nucleotides: 15. The V gene's germline CDR1 is KGHSH and CDR2 LQKENI.

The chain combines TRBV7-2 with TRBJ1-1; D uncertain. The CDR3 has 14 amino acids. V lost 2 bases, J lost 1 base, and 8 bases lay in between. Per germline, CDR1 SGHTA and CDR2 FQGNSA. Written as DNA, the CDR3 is TGTGCCAGCAGCTTACGGCCAGGGAACACTGAAGCTTTCTTT. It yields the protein CASSLRPGNTEAFF.

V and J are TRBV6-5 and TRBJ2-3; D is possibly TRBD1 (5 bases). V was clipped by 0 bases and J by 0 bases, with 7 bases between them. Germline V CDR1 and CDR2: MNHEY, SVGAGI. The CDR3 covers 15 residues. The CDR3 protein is CASSYSTESTDTQYF. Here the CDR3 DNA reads TGTGCCAGCAGTTACTCGACAGAGAGCACAGATACGCAGTATTTT.

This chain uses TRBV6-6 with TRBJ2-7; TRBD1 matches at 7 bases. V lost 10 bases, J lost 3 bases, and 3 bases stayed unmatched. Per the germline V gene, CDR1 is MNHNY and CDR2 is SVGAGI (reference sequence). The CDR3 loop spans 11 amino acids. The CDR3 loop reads CATAGGYEQYF. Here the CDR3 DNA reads TGTGCCACCGCAGGGGGCTACGAGCAGTACTTC.

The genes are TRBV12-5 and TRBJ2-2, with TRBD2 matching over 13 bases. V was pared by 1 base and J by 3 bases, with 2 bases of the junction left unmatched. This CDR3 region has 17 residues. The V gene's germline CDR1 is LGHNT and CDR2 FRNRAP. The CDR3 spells CASGLAGLAGYTGELFF. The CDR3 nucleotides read TGTGCTAGTGGTTTGGCGGGACTAGCGGGGTACACCGGGGAGCTGTTTTTT.

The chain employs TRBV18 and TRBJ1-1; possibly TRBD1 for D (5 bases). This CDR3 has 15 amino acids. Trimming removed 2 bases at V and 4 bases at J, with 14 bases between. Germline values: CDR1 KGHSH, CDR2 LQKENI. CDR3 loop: CASSPLKGRFTEAFF. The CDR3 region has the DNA TGTGCCAGCTCACCATTAAAGGGGCGCTTCACTGAAGCTTTCTTT. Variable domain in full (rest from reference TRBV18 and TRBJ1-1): NAGVMQNPRHLVRRRGQEARLRCSPMKGHSHVYWYRQLPEEGLKFMVYLQKENIIDESGMPKERFSAEFPKEGPSILRIQQVVRGDSAAYFCASSPLKGRFTEAFFGQGTRLTVV.

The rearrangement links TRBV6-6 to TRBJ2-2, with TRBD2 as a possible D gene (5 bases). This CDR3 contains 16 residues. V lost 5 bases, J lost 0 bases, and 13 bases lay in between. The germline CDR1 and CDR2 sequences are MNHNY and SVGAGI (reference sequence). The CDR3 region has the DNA TGTGCCAGCAGTCCCCTCGGGGTGGCGAACACCGGGGAGCTGTTTTTT. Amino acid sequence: CASSPLGVANTGELFF.

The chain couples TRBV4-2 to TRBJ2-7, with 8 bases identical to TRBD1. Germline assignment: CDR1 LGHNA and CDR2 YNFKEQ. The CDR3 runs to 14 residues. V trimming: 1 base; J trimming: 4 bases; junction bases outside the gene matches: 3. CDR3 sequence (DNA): TGTGCCAGCAGCCAAGGACAGGGGATTTACGAGCAGTACTTC. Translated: CASSQGQGIYEQYF.